Listed below are T cell receptor beta chains from one sample, sequenced in a study of blood T cell repertoires in COVID-19. The repertoire was sequenced with immunoSEQ multiplex PCR; TCRdb's copy has only in-frame clones and lacks some. Here the sample spans roughly 100,000 clones, 75% to 90% being singletons. The source material was peripheral blood. The receptors originated from a human donor in a cohort sampled during active COVID-19. CDR3s include the opening cysteine and the closing phenylalanine or tryptophan. The D gene is left open where the match is weak. Clone size is stated in some rows and not others, as once, few, many or a class when expanded.

V	size	D	J	DNA	CDR3
TRBV12-3/TRBV12-4	.	.	TRBJ2-7	TGTGCCAGCAGTCAGACGGGGGAGCAGTACTTC	CASSQTGEQYF
TRBV27	.	.	TRBJ2-7	TGTGCCAGCAGTTCCCAGGTTTCGGCCCACACAGGGTACGAGCAGTACTTC	CASSSQVSAHTGYEQYF
TRBV14	once	.	TRBJ2-7	TGTGCCAGCAGCCAAGCTCTCGACACCTCCTACGAGCAGTACTTC	CASSQALDTSYEQYF
TRBV12-5	.	.	TRBJ2-2	TGTGCTAGCAGTGGTGGGGCGGACACCGGGGAGCTGTTTTTT	CASSGGADTGELFF
TRBV6-5	.	TRBD2	TRBJ2-3	TGTGCCAGCGCCCGTCGGGGGGGCACAGATACGCAGTATTTT	CASARRGGTDTQYF
TRBV25-1	.	.	TRBJ1-4	TGTGCCAGCAGCCGTCCCCGGGGAGGGGAAAAACTGTTTTTT	CASSRPRGGEKLFF
TRBV13	.	.	TRBJ2-7	TGTGCCAGCAGCTTTTTCGGGAACTACGAGCAGTACTTC	CASSFFGNYEQYF
TRBV6-5	few	.	TRBJ1-2	TGTGCCTCTGCAGGCAGACACACCTATGGCTACACCTTC	CASAGRHTYGYTF
TRBV11-3	.	TRBD1	TRBJ1-1	TGTGCCAGCACCTTCCGGGACAGGGATTCTGAAGCTTTCTTT	CASTFRDRDSEAFF
TRBV27	once	TRBD2	TRBJ2-5	TGTGCCAGCAGTTTACTGGGACTAGCGGGGAGTCGGGAGACCCAGTACTTC	CASSLLGLAGSRETQYF
TRBV28	.	.	TRBJ2-4	TGTGCCAGCAGTTCCAGTCCTTGGGAGCGTCAGACCAAAAACATTCAGTACTTC	CASSSSPWERQTKNIQYF
TRBV7-2	.	TRBD2	TRBJ2-1	TGTGCCAGCAGCCGCCTAGCGGGGGGGCCAAACTCCTACAATGAGCAGTTCTTC	CASSRLAGGPNSYNEQFF
TRBV18	.	TRBD2	TRBJ2-3	TGTGCCAGCTCACCACTTGAGCGGGGGTCGACAGATACGCAGTATTTT	CASSPLERGSTDTQYF
TRBV11-3	.	TRBD2	TRBJ2-1	TGTGCCAGCAGCTTGTCGACTAGCGGCAATGAGCAGTTCTTC	CASSLSTSGNEQFF
TRBV11-1	.	.	TRBJ2-7	TGTGCCAGCAGCTTACTCCAGGGGTACGAGCAGTACTTC	CASSLLQGYEQYF
TRBV7-6	.	.	TRBJ1-2	TGTGCCAGCAGCTTAGCCGGCAGGGGTCCTGGCTACACCTTC	CASSLAGRGPGYTF
TRBV7-2	once	.	TRBJ2-1	TGTGCCAGCAGCCCTCTAATTCCGAACCCCCAGTTCTTC	CASSPLIPNPQFF
TRBV6-5	.	.	TRBJ1-1	TGTGCCAGCACTAGAACCCGTGGGGGGATCACTGAAGCTTTCTTT	CASTRTRGGITEAFF
TRBV11-2	.	.	TRBJ1-4	TGTGCCAGCGGCCACCCCGGGACACCTCTCGGAAAACTGTTTTTT	CASGHPGTPLGKLFF
TRBV18	.	.	TRBJ2-3	TGTGCCAGCTCACCACCCAGGGATGGCACAGATACGCAGTATTTT	CASSPPRDGTDTQYF
TRBV28	few	.	TRBJ1-2	TGTGCCACTCGGAGGGGAGTCGTTGGCTACACCTTC	CATRRGVVGYTF
TRBV2	.	.	TRBJ2-4	TGTGCCAGCAAGGGGTCGGTAGCCAAAAACATTCAGTACTTC	CASKGSVAKNIQYF
TRBV11-1	.	TRBD1	TRBJ2-3	TGTGCCAGCAGCTTCGATGGACAGGGATTGTTGGATACGCAGTATTTT	CASSFDGQGLLDTQYF
TRBV11-3	few	TRBD1	TRBJ2-5	TGTGCCAGCAGCCTTCGGACAGGGGCCCAAGAGACCCAGTACTTC	CASSLRTGAQETQYF
TRBV10-3	.	TRBD2	TRBJ2-7	TGTGCCATCAGTGAGTCCCAAGCGGGGGGGCCGGGGGAGCAGTACTTC	CAISESQAGGPGEQYF
TRBV6-2/TRBV6-3	.	.	TRBJ2-5	TGTGCCAGCAGCGCCGCTGGACTGGAGACCCAGTACTTC	CASSAAGLETQYF
TRBV28	.	.	TRBJ2-3	TGTGCCAGCACCATGAAGGGGGCGGGGGATACGCAGTATTTT	CASTMKGAGDTQYF
TRBV6-1	.	TRBD1	TRBJ2-7	TGTGCCAGCAGTGATGAGGACAGGGGGCAAGGCGAGCAGTACTTC	CASSDEDRGQGEQYF
TRBV5-1	.	.	TRBJ2-6	TGCGCCAGCAGCCGAACACGATCTGGGGCCAACGTCCTGACTTTC	CASSRTRSGANVLTF
TRBV5-1	.	.	TRBJ2-1	TGCGCCAGCAGCTGGGACTTGAGCTCCTACAATGAGCAGTTCTTC	CASSWDLSSYNEQFF
TRBV18	once	TRBD1	TRBJ1-1	TGTGCCAGCTCACCACCGGCAGGGGGGCGGTACACTGAAGCTTTCTTT	CASSPPAGGRYTEAFF
TRBV4-3	.	.	TRBJ1-1	TGCGCCAGCAGCCAAGAGGCAGCGAGCACTGAAGCTTTCTTT	CASSQEAASTEAFF
TRBV3-1/TRBV3-2	.	TRBD1	TRBJ1-4	TGTGCCAGCAGCCCTCGGGACAGGGGAGGATCAAAACTGTTTTTT	CASSPRDRGGSKLFF
TRBV6-6	.	.	TRBJ2-1	TGTGCCAGCAGTCCAGCACAGGGAAAGAGTGGGGGCAATGAGCAGTTCTTC	CASSPAQGKSGGNEQFF
TRBV4-1	.	TRBD2	TRBJ2-2	TGCGCCAGCAGCCAAGATCCACGCGGGGGGAACACCGGGGAGCTGTTTTTT	CASSQDPRGGNTGELFF
TRBV4-2	.	.	TRBJ1-2	TGTGCCAGCATCCCAACTTTAGGGACTCTCAGCGATGGCTACACCTTC	CASIPTLGTLSDGYTF
TRBV5-1	few	TRBD2	TRBJ2-1	TGCGCCAGCGAGATGGGGCTAGCGGGGAATGAGCAGTTCTTC	CASEMGLAGNEQFF
TRBV2	.	TRBD1	TRBJ1-5	TGTGCCAGCAGCCTCCGCGGACAGGGACGGTGGGGGGGCAATCAGCCCCAGCATTTT	CASSLRGQGRWGGNQPQHF
TRBV18	.	TRBD1	TRBJ2-7	TGTGCCAGCTCACCCGGGACAGGGGTCTACGAGCAGTACTTC	CASSPGTGVYEQYF
TRBV10-1	.	.	TRBJ1-2	TGCGCCAGCAGTGAACAGGGACGGGAGGATGGCTACACCTTC	CASSEQGREDGYTF
TRBV5-4	.	TRBD2	TRBJ2-3	TGTGCCAGCAGCTTGACTAGCGGTCTTGCCACAGATACGCAGTATTTT	CASSLTSGLATDTQYF
TRBV15	.	.	TRBJ1-4	TGTGCCACCAGCAACAGGGCCTTTAATGAAAAACTGTTTTTT	CATSNRAFNEKLFF
TRBV30	few	.	TRBJ1-6	TGTGCCTGGAGTGATAAGTCGAGCTCCTATAATTCACCCCTCCACTTT	CAWSDKSSSYNSPLHF
TRBV2	.	TRBD1	TRBJ2-2	TGTGCCAGCAGTGGACCCCGGGACAGGGTTTACGGCACCGGGGAGCTGTTTTTT	CASSGPRDRVYGTGELFF